The 13 T cell receptor beta chains below were found in one sample sequenced in a study of vaccination and CD4 T cells after COVID-19. Treatment specified: approximately 11-day PBMC culture with coronavirus spike peptide pools or control peptides (ViraFEST assay). No antigen is known for these receptors. The Oncomine TCR Beta short-read assay was applied to DNA of cultured CD4+ T cells. TCRdb recomputed calls from the PCR reads with MiXCR, one row per CDR3 protein. The sample has about 24,000 distinct CDR3 sequences, 62% seen once. The specimen was CD4+ T cells from blood, cultured in vitro. The receptors were gathered from a human donor who had recovered from COVID-19.

The CDR3 nucleotides are TGTGCCACCAGTGATTCCTCATCGGAGACCCAGTACTTC. Its translation is CATSDSSSETQYF. The V call is TRBV24-1, the J call TRBJ2-5; D is unresolved. V was cut by 2 bases and J by 5 bases, with 8 bases left in between. The CDR3 loop spans 13 amino acids. Germline CDR1 and CDR2: KGHDR and SFDVKD.

This rearrangement joins TRBV20-1 to TRBJ1-5, with unresolved D. The CDR3 is 17 amino acids. CDR1 and CDR2 (germline): DFQATT, SNEGSKA (reference sequence). The V end was cut by 1 base, the J end by 1 base, with 17 bases between. The CDR3 coding sequence is TGCAGTGCTAGAGGTGCCACGGTGGGAGGGAGCAATCAGCCCCAGCATTTT. This translates into CSARGATVGGSNQPQHF.

The chain combines TRBV4-2 with TRBJ2-1, with 9 nucleotides matching TRBD2. CDR3 size: 18 residues. V gave up 2 bases and J gave up 3 bases; unmatched junction bases: 11. The germline V gene has CDR1 LGHNA and CDR2 YNFKEQ. The CDR3 region is CASSQFVASGTRYNEQFF. Written as DNA, the CDR3 is TGTGCCAGCAGCCAATTCGTGGCTAGCGGGACCCGCTACAATGAGCAGTTCTTC.

This clonotype was counted a few times. Written as DNA, the CDR3 is TGCAGTGCTAGAGCCCAGGGGGCTGGTTATGGCTACACCTTC. Protein product: CSARAQGAGYGYTF. The chain combines TRBV20-1 with TRBJ1-2; 8 bases match TRBD1. V shed 1 base and J 5 bases; nucleotides not matched to a gene: 6. From germline, CDR1 is DFQATT and CDR2 SNEGSKA (reference sequence). The CDR3 sequence is 14 residues long.

This rearrangement joins TRBV20-1 to TRBJ1-2, with a possible D match to TRBD1 (5 bases). This CDR3 is built from 16 residues. V gave up 0 bases and J gave up 0 bases, with 14 bases separating them. Germline lookup yields CDR1 DFQATT and CDR2 SNEGSKA (reference sequence). CDR3 nucleotide sequence: TGCAGTGCTAGAGACCACGGGACCGCCACTAACTATGGCTACACCTTC. Protein: CSARDHGTATNYGYTF.

This clonotype was counted a few times. V gene TRBV7-2 combines with J gene TRBJ2-2; TRBD1 might be the D (5 bases). The CDR3 covers 14 residues. The ends were cut back, 1 base at V and 7 bases at J, with 10 bases in the middle. From germline, CDR1 is SGHTA and CDR2 FQGNSA. CDR3 DNA: TGTGCCAGCAGCTTAGGACAGAATTACGGGGAGCTGTTTTTT. Translated, it gives CASSLGQNYGELFF.

CDR3 in DNA: TGCAGTCCGGCCACTACGGGACTCTCATTAGGAGGCTACACCTTC. It translates to CSPATTGLSLGGYTF. This sequence joins TRBV20-1 and TRBJ1-2; D perhaps matches TRBD1 (5 bases). CDR1 and CDR2 (germline): DFQATT, SNEGSKA (reference sequence). V was shortened by 8 bases and J by 8 bases, with 27 bases between the two germline ends. The CDR3 spans 15 residues.

The chain uses TRBV11-2 and TRBJ2-7; 9 bases are shared with TRBD1. Germline V gene lookup returns CDR1 SGHAT and CDR2 FQNNGV. The length of the CDR3 is 13 residues. V gave up 8 bases and J gave up 4 bases; unmatched junction bases: 6. The chain's CDR3 is CASGTGISYEQYF. The DNA for the CDR3 is TGTGCCAGCGGGACAGGGATATCATACGAGCAGTACTTC.

This clonotype was found once. V usage is TRBV6-2 or TRBV6-3 and J usage is TRBJ2-1; the D gene is possibly TRBD2 (6 bases). The CDR3 extends over 12 amino acids. V dropped 6 bases and J dropped 9 bases, with 12 bases sitting between them. The germline gives CDR1 MNHEY, CDR2 SVGEGT. CDR3 residues: CASSPLGGEQFF. As DNA, the CDR3 is TGTGCCAGCAGCCCCCTCGGGGGTGAGCAGTTCTTC.

This clonotype was seen a few times. This chain connects TRBV7-3 to TRBJ2-2; TRBD2 aligns across 9 bases. The CDR3 consists of 14 residues. With 5 bases clipped from V and 2 bases from J, the junction kept 0 bases outside the gene matches. Germline loops: CDR1 SGHTA, CDR2 FQGTGA. The CDR3 nucleotides read TGTGCCAGCAGCCTAGCGGGAAACACCGGGGAGCTGTTTTTT. As protein: CASSLAGNTGELFF.

This clonotype was picked up one time. The rearrangement links TRBV5-5 to TRBJ1-5; possibly TRBD1 for D (5 bases). The germline V gene encodes CDR1 SGHKS and CDR2 YYEKEE (reference sequence). V lost 4 bases, J lost 11 bases, and 16 bases lay in between. This CDR3 has 13 amino acids. CDR3: CASSQEAPGAQHF. DNA for the CDR3: TGTGCCAGCAGCCAGGAAGCCCCGGGGGCCCAGCATTTT.

V usage is TRBV6-1 and J usage is TRBJ2-7; D is perhaps TRBD1 or TRBD2 (5 bases each). CDR1 and CDR2 from the germline V gene are MNHNS and SASEGT. There are 14 residues in the CDR3. V lost 8 bases to trimming and J lost 0 bases, with 14 bases between them. Here the CDR3 reads CASRRDPSSYEQYF. The CDR3 coding sequence is TGTGCCAGCCGCCGGGACCCTAGCTCCTACGAGCAGTACTTC.

The rearrangement uses TRBV6-1 and TRBJ1-1; D is unclear. Trimming removed 7 bases at V and 1 base at J, with 10 bases between. Germline CDR1 and CDR2: MNHNS and SASEGT. The CDR3 runs to 13 residues. The CDR3 DNA is TGTGCCAGCACCAACAAAAGGAACACTGAAGCTTTCTTT. Translated: CASTNKRNTEAFF.